Listed below are T cell receptor beta chains from one sample, sequenced in a study of cytomegalovirus exposure and HLA in healthy donors. Data came from immunoSEQ multiplex PCR; TCRdb stores just in-frame clones and leaves some out. The repertoire holds around 86,000 clones, with 7.6% as singletons. The sample comprised PBMCs. All receptors come from a man between 45 and 60 years old in good health and CMV-seronegative. The CDR3 runs from the conserved cysteine through the conserved F or W.

J gene: TRBJ1-2
CDR3 length: 13
V gene: TRBV28
CDR3 protein: CASSPGGDYGYTF

J gene: TRBJ2-1
CDR3 length: 18
V gene: TRBV19
CDR3 protein: CASSINSPGTSGRNEQFF

J gene: TRBJ2-3
CDR3 length: 15
V gene: TRBV2
CDR3 protein: CASIRTSGSGDTQYF

J gene: TRBJ1-5
CDR3 length: 13
V gene: TRBV29-1
CDR3 protein: CSVAGQNDQPQHF

J gene: TRBJ2-3
CDR3 length: 17
V gene: TRBV19
CDR3 protein: CASSIISGGLTTDTQYF

J gene: TRBJ1-1
CDR3 length: 15
V gene: TRBV7-3
CDR3 protein: CASSLTETGDTEAFF

J gene: TRBJ2-5
CDR3 length: 13
V gene: TRBV2
CDR3 protein: CASSTSSQETQYF

J gene: TRBJ1-2
CDR3 length: 15
V gene: TRBV6-1
CDR3 protein: CAGYGQGISNYGYTF

J gene: TRBJ2-3
CDR3 length: 14
V gene: TRBV5-4
CDR3 protein: CASSFLETSGRGYF

J gene: TRBJ1-2
CDR3 length: 13
V gene: TRBV6-1
CDR3 protein: CASSRGRIDGYTF

J gene: TRBJ1-5
CDR3 length: 13
V gene: TRBV7-2
CDR3 protein: CASSSQGSQPQHF

J gene: TRBJ1-3
CDR3 length: 17
V gene: TRBV7-2
CDR3 protein: CASSLARGGAAGNTIYF

J gene: TRBJ1-1
CDR3 length: 17
V gene: TRBV19
CDR3 protein: CASSISGTGGVNTEAFF

J gene: TRBJ2-5
CDR3 length: 13
V gene: TRBV9
CDR3 protein: CASRGQGGETQYF

J gene: TRBJ1-5
CDR3 length: 15
V gene: TRBV9
CDR3 protein: CASSPSGSQYPPQHF

J gene: TRBJ1-4
CDR3 length: 15
V gene: TRBV28
CDR3 protein: CASSLGGAAHEKLFF

J gene: TRBJ2-1
CDR3 length: 16
V gene: TRBV27
CDR3 protein: CASSQNAGVAYNEQFF

J gene: TRBJ1-2
CDR3 length: 15
V gene: TRBV16
CDR3 protein: CASSRVPAFFYGYTF

J gene: TRBJ1-1
CDR3 length: 15
V gene: TRBV18
CDR3 protein: CASSPRGQMNTEAFF

J gene: TRBJ1-5
CDR3 length: 15
V gene: TRBV27
CDR3 protein: CASRSSEGEAQPQHF

J gene: TRBJ1-5
CDR3 length: 18
V gene: TRBV5-8
CDR3 protein: CASSSGETQLYSNQPQHF

J gene: TRBJ1-6
CDR3 length: 15
V gene: TRBV19
CDR3 protein: CASREGEQPNSPLHF